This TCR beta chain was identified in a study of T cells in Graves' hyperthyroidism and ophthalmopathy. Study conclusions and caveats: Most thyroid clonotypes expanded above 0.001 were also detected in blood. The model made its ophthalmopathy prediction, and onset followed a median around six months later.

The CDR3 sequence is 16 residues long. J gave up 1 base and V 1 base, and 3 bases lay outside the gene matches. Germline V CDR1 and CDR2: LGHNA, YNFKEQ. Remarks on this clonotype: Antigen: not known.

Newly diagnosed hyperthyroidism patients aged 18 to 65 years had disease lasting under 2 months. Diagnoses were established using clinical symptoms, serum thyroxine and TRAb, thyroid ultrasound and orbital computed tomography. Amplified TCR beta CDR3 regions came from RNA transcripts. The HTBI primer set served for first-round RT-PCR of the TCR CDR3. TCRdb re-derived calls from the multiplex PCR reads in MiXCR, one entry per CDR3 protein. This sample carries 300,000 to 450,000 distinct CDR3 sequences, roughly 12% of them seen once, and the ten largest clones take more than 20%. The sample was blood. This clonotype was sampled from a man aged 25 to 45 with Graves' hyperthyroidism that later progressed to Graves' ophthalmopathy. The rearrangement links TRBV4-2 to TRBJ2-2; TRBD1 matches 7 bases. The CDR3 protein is CASSQVGGKNTGELFF. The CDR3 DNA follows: TGTGCCAGCAGCCAAGTAGGGGGCAAGAACACCGGGGAGCTGTTTTTT.